This note documents a single TCR beta chain sequence. The PCR contained 60 Vbeta and 13 Jbeta primers. Profiling relied on immunoSEQ multiplex PCR, and the TCRdb table lists in-frame clones only, not all of them. The table lists more than 80,000 clones, roughly 60% of them singletons. V shed 7 bases and J 6 bases; nucleotides not matched to a gene: 7. This CDR3 is 15 amino acids long. Germline values: CDR1 LNHDA, CDR2 SQIVND (reference sequence). This sample was taken from a study of cytomegalovirus exposure and HLA in healthy donors. The sample comprised PBMCs. The origin of this receptor is a human donor in good health. The V and J genes are TRBV19 and TRBJ1-6; 9 bases line up with TRBD1. The CDR3 reads CASKTDRGSNSPLHF. The CDR3 DNA follows: TGTGCCAGTAAAACCGACAGGGGGTCTAATTCACCCCTCCACTTT.